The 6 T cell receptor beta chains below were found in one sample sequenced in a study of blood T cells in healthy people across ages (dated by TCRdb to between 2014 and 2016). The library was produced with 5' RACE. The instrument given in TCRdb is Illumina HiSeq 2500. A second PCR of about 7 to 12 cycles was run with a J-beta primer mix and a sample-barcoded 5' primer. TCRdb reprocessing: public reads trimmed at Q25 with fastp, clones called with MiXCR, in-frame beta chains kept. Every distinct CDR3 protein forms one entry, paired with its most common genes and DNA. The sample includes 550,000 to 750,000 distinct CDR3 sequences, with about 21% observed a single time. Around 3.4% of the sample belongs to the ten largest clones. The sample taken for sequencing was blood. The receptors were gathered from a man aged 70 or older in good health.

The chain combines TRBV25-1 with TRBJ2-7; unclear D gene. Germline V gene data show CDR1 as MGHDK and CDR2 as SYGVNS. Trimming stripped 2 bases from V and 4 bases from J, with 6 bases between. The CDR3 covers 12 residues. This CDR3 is CASSENFYEQYF. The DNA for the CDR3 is TGTGCCAGCAGTGAAAACTTTTACGAGCAGTACTTC.

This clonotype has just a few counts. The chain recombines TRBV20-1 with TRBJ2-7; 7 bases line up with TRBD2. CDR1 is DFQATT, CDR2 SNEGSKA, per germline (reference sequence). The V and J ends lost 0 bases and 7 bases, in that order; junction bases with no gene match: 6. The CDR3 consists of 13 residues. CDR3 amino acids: CSARDWRENEQYF. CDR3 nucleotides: TGCAGTGCTAGAGATTGGCGGGAGAATGAGCAGTACTTC.

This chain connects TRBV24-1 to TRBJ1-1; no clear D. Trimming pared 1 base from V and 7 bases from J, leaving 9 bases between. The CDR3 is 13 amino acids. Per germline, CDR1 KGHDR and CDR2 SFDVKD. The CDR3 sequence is CATSDLGSNEAFF. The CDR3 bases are TGTGCCACCAGTGATTTAGGGAGCAATGAAGCTTTCTTT.

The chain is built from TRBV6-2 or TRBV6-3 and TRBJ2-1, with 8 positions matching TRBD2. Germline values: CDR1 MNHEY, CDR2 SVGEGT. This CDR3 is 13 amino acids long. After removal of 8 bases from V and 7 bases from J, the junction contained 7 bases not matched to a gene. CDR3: CASGGAGENEQFF. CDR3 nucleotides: TGTGCCAGCGGCGGAGCGGGAGAAAATGAGCAGTTCTTC.

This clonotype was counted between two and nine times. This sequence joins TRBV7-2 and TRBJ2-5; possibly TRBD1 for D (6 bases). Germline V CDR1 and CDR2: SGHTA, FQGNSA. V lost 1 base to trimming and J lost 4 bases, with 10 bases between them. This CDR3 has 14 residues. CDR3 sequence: CASSLDRAPETQYF. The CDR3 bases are TGTGCCAGCAGCTTAGACAGGGCGCCAGAGACCCAGTACTTC.

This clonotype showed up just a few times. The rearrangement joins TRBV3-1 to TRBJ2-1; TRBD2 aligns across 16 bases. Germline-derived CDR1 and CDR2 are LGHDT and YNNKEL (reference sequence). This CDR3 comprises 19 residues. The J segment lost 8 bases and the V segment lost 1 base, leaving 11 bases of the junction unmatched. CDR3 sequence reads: CASSQATGLAGGPLDEQFF. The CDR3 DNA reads TGTGCCAGCAGCCAAGCGACGGGACTAGCGGGAGGGCCATTGGATGAGCAGTTCTTC.